This TCR beta chain was recovered during a study of T cells in Graves' hyperthyroidism and ophthalmopathy. Study results and caveats: In validation, the model predicted ophthalmopathy. These predictions came a median around 5.9 months before onset.

Researchers took RNA transcripts and amplified the TCR beta CDR3 regions from them. HTBI primers were used for first-round RT-PCR of the TCR CDR3. TCRdb fed the multiplex PCR reads into MiXCR, producing one record per CDR3 protein. The data show 600,000 or so distinct CDR3 sequences, roughly 46% seen once. The CDR3 runs to 15 residues. V gave up 3 bases and J gave up 7 bases, with 13 bases separating them. Germline values: CDR1 SNHLY, CDR2 FYNNEI. In this sample, this clonotype turned up many times. Its matching antigen is unknown. V is TRBV2 and J is TRBJ1-6; weak D call: TRBD1 (6 bases). Specimen: peripheral blood or thyroid tissue (not recorded which). The sequence was collected from a young woman with Graves' hyperthyroidism. CDR3 sequence reads: CASSDRGADNSPLHF. The CDR3 DNA sequence: TGTGCCAGCAGTGATAGGGGGGCGGACAATTCACCCCTCCACTTT.